Below are 9 T cell receptor beta chains sequenced from a single sample in a study of T cell responses to AZD1222 COVID-19 vaccine (dated by TCRdb to the early 2020s). The library relied on the immunoSEQ multiplex PCR assay. TCRdb stores this immuneACCESS table with in-frame sequences only. Part of the clones is absent; in the studies checked, under half of the shortfall reflects unresolved V genes, and no reason is known for the rest. Recorded for this sample are approximately 110,000 clones; about 87% of them occurred a single time. In total, the top ten clones hold almost 6.5% of the sample. Reading the label with the study, this specimen's time point is: about 28 days (+/-7) after the second vaccine dose. Sequenced material: peripheral blood, taken 28 days after the second AZD1222 dose. All receptors derive from an adult who received the AZD1222 COVID-19 vaccine.

This clone was recorded once. V is TRBV18 and J is TRBJ1-5, with D possibly being TRBD1 (5 bases). The CDR3 loop spans 16 amino acids. Trimming removed 1 base from V and 4 bases from J, with 14 bases in between. Germline assignment: CDR1 KGHSH and CDR2 LQKENI. The chain's CDR3 is CASSPRGSWGNQPQHF. CDR3 DNA: TGTGCCAGCTCACCACGAGGGTCCTGGGGGAATCAGCCCCAGCATTTT.

The rearrangement joins TRBV7-3 to TRBJ2-2; D gene unclear. CDR3 length equals 12 residues. V was pared by 8 bases and J by 4 bases, with 8 bases between. Per germline, CDR1 SGHTA and CDR2 FQGTGA. CDR3 in DNA: TGTGCCAGCCGACCACCCACCGGGGAGCTGTTTTTT. Its protein is CASRPPTGELFF.

This clone occurred a few times. The V and J genes are TRBV4-3 and TRBJ1-1; 8 bases are shared with TRBD1. Germline loops: CDR1 LGHNA, CDR2 YSLEER. The CDR3 is made up of 16 amino acids. V lost 1 base to trimming and J lost 2 bases; unmatched junction nucleotides: 6. This chain's CDR3 is CASSQVQGGINTEAFF. CDR3 in DNA: TGCGCCAGCAGCCAAGTACAGGGGGGAATAAACACTGAAGCTTTCTTT.

V gene TRBV18 combines with J gene TRBJ1-2, with D possibly TRBD1 on 5 matching bases. The CDR3 has 14 amino acids. Trimming cost V 3 bases and J 6 bases, with 14 bases left between them. Germline lookup yields CDR1 KGHSH and CDR2 LQKENI. As DNA, the CDR3 is TGTGCCAGCTCACCGAACGGGGGTTACGATGGCTACACCTTC. Amino acids: CASSPNGGYDGYTF. Full variable domain (missing parts from reference TRBV18 and TRBJ1-2): NAGVMQNPRHLVRRRGQEARLRCSPMKGHSHVYWYRQLPEEGLKFMVYLQKENIIDESGMPKERFSAEFPKEGPSILRIQQVVRGDSAAYFCASSPNGGYDGYTFGSGTRLTVV.

CDR3 protein: CASSNDRNSYEQYF. CDR3 sequence (DNA): TGTGCCAGCAGTAACGACAGAAACTCCTACGAGCAGTACTTC. The chain combines TRBV6-5 with TRBJ2-7; D may be TRBD1 (5 bases). Trimming shortened V by 5 bases and J by 0 bases, and 11 bases separated the two germline ends. Germline CDR1 reads MNHEY; CDR2 reads SVGAGI. There are 14 residues in the CDR3.

The V gene is TRBV28, the J gene TRBJ1-1; D perhaps matches TRBD1 (5 bases). Per the germline V gene, CDR1 is MDHEN and CDR2 is SYDVKM. CDR3 size: 13 residues. V was pared by 5 bases and J by 7 bases, with 14 bases between. The CDR3 DNA reads as TGTGCCAGCAGTGGGGCAGCCCCAAATGAAGCTTTCTTT. Amino acids: CASSGAAPNEAFF. Variable domain in full (rest from reference TRBV28 and TRBJ1-1): DVKVTQSSRYLVKRTGEKVFLECVQDMDHENMFWYRQDPGLGLRLIYFSYDVKMKEKGDIPEGYSVSREKKERFSLILESASTNQTSMYLCASSGAAPNEAFFGQGTRLTVV.

The genes are TRBV3-1 (or the pseudogene TRBV3-2) and TRBJ2-7, with 9 bases identical to TRBD1. V shed 3 bases, J shed 6 bases, and the junction held 12 bases outside the gene matches. The CDR3 contains 16 residues. Germline V gene lookup returns CDR1 LGHDT and CDR2 YNNKEL (reference sequence). The CDR3 DNA sequence: TGTGCCAGCAGCCAGGAACAGGGGGCATGGGGCTCCGAGCAGTACTTC. This encodes CASSQEQGAWGSEQYF.

This CDR3 reads CASSFAGDTEAFF. The CDR3 coding sequence is TGTGCCAGCAGTTTCGCCGGGGACACTGAAGCTTTCTTT. The chain joins TRBV12-3 or TRBV12-4 to TRBJ1-1; D ambiguous. The V end lost 3 bases, the J end lost 3 bases, and 8 bases lay between the germline ends. There are 13 residues in the CDR3.

The chain combines TRBV28 with TRBJ1-1, with 7 bases identical to TRBD1. J gave up 1 base and V 2 bases, and 4 bases lay outside the gene matches. CDR3 length: 15 residues. Germline CDR1 and CDR2: MDHEN and SYDVKM. The CDR3 is CASSLGDRRNTEAFF. CDR3 sequence (DNA): TGTGCCAGCAGTTTAGGGGACAGAAGGAACACTGAAGCTTTCTTT.